The 5 T cell receptor beta chains below come from one sample, sequenced in a study of CD8 T cells in Susac syndrome. After extraction with the RNeasy kit, roughly 0.5 to 1 ug of the RNA was reverse transcribed using random hexamers. Each CDR3 protein is one row after TCRdb ran MiXCR on the immunoSEQ multiplex PCR reads. The data show under 250,000 distinct CDR3 sequences, with roughly 95% seen just once and roughly 0.07% held by the top ten. Sample: CD4+ T cells from PBMCs. The receptors shown here come from a human donor with multiple sclerosis.

J is TRBJ1-3 and V is TRBV7-2; no clear D. CDR3 length: 15 amino acids. Per germline, CDR1 SGHTA and CDR2 FQGNSA. The germline V and J ends were trimmed by 1 base and 0 bases, with 7 bases remaining between them. The CDR3 protein is CASSLELGSGNTIYF. The CDR3, as DNA: TGTGCCAGCAGCTTAGAGTTAGGCTCTGGAAACACCATATATTTT.

The chain links TRBV7-8 to TRBJ2-3, with D possibly TRBD2 on 6 matching bases. CDR3 length: 14 residues. From germline, CDR1 is SGHVS and CDR2 FQNEAQ. V lost 2 bases and J lost 4, with 10 bases in between. The CDR3 bases are TGTGCCAGCAGCTTATCCACTAGCTCAGATACGCAGTATTTT. Amino acid sequence: CASSLSTSSDTQYF. The full variable domain, with the rest looked up from reference TRBV7-8 and TRBJ2-3, is GAGVSQSPRYKVAKRGQDVALRCDPISGHVSLFWYQQALGQGPEFLTYFQNEAQLDKSGLPSDRFFAERPEGSVSTLKIQRTQQEDSAVYLCASSLSTSSDTQYFGPGTRLTVL.

V usage is TRBV10-3 and J usage is TRBJ1-2; TRBD1 agrees at 7 bases. This CDR3 is 13 amino acids long. Trimming removed 4 bases from V and 4 bases from J; junction bases left unmatched: 3. Germline CDR1 and CDR2: ENHRY and SYGVKD. The CDR3 sequence is CAISAGDSYGYTF. In nucleotides, the CDR3 is TGTGCCATCAGTGCGGGGGACAGCTATGGCTACACCTTC.

V and J are TRBV5-4 and TRBJ1-3; D may be TRBD1 (5 bases). CDR3 size: 16 residues. CDR1 and CDR2 from the germline V gene are SGHNT and YYREEE (reference sequence). V gave up 4 bases and J gave up 2 bases, with 16 bases separating them. This chain's CDR3 is CASSQGPTAPGNTIYF. CDR3 nucleotide sequence: TGTGCCAGCAGCCAGGGACCCACAGCACCTGGAAACACCATATATTTT.

This rearrangement joins TRBV12-3 or TRBV12-4 to TRBJ2-5, with D possibly TRBD2 on 6 matching bases. V was trimmed by 5 bases and J by 0 bases, leaving 10 bases between them. CDR3 length equals 14 residues. The CDR3 region has the DNA TGTGCCAGCAGTCAGGGACTTTACCAAGAGACCCAGTACTTC. This translates into CASSQGLYQETQYF.